These 31 T cell receptor beta chains were all obtained from the same sample, sequenced in a study of cytomegalovirus exposure and HLA in healthy donors. A multiplex PCR was run with 60 Vbeta primers and 13 Jbeta primers. The data were produced by immunoSEQ multiplex PCR, yet TCRdb's version contains in-frame clones alone and is incomplete. The sample includes about 170,000 clones. Sequencing was carried out using PBMCs. All receptors derive from a woman aged 18-29 years in good health and CMV-seropositive.

The J gene is TRBJ1-1, the V gene TRBV5-1; 8 nucleotides align to TRBD1. After removal of 3 bases from V and 1 base from J, the junction contained 5 bases not matched to a gene. The CDR3 has 15 amino acids. Germline CDR1 SGHRS, CDR2 YFSETQ. CDR3 amino acids: CASSSWTGQNTEAFF. CDR3 DNA: TGCGCCAGCAGCTCATGGACAGGGCAGAACACTGAAGCTTTCTTT.

The rearrangement uses TRBV7-3 and TRBJ2-5, with 7 bases fitting TRBD1. There are 14 residues in the CDR3. Germline CDR1 is SGHTA and CDR2 is FQGTGA. Trimming took 4 bases from V and 2 from J; bases not matched to a gene: 4. The chain's CDR3 is CASSSGQPQETQYF. CDR3 sequence (DNA): TGTGCCAGCAGCTCGGGACAGCCGCAAGAGACCCAGTACTTC.

The chain combines TRBV25-1 with TRBJ1-2; 7 nucleotides match TRBD1. The trim removed 0 bases at V and 8 bases at J, leaving 12 bases unmatched. The germline V gene encodes CDR1 MGHDK and CDR2 SYGVNS. CDR3 length: 16 amino acids. CDR3 residues: CASSEYRGGLGEGYTF. The CDR3 DNA is TGTGCCAGCAGTGAATACAGAGGGGGCCTCGGAGAAGGCTACACCTTC.

The chain combines TRBV2 with TRBJ1-1; D uncertain. V was shortened by 1 base and J by 1 base, with 10 bases between the two germline ends. This CDR3 comprises 15 residues. Germline V gene lookup returns CDR1 SNHLY and CDR2 FYNNEI. CDR3 coding DNA: TGTGCCAGCAGTGAAGACGCGGGAGCGAACACTGAAGCTTTCTTT. Encoded protein: CASSEDAGANTEAFF.

The chain recombines TRBV4-2 with TRBJ2-2; D may be TRBD2 (6 bases). The CDR3 covers 14 residues. V was trimmed by 2 bases and J by 8 bases, leaving 12 bases between them. CDR1 is LGHNA, CDR2 YNFKEQ, per germline. In DNA, the CDR3 is TGTGCCAGCAGCCAATCGCCGGGGACTGGGGAGCTGTTTTTT. Its translation is CASSQSPGTGELFF.

V gene TRBV19 combines with J gene TRBJ1-1; D not resolved. This CDR3 has 14 amino acids. CDR1 is LNHDA, CDR2 SQIVND, per germline (reference sequence). Trimming cost V 3 bases and J 2 bases, with 10 bases left between them. The CDR3 nucleotides are TGTGCCAGTAGTATGGGCAGTTTCAACACTGAAGCTTTCTTT. It specifies CASSMGSFNTEAFF.

The chain has TRBV5-5 and TRBJ2-5; 9 positions match TRBD1. Germline-derived CDR1 and CDR2 are SGHKS and YYEKEE (reference sequence). This CDR3 is built from 16 residues. With 4 bases clipped from V and 4 bases from J, the junction kept 11 bases outside the gene matches. The CDR3 nucleotides read TGTGCCAGCAGCCGGGCTGGACAGGGGTTAGGAGAGACCCAGTACTTC. Encoded protein: CASSRAGQGLGETQYF.

The chain is built from TRBV7-6 and TRBJ1-1; 7 nucleotides agree with TRBD1. From germline, CDR1 is SGHVS and CDR2 FNYEAQ. This CDR3 is 14 amino acids long. Unmatched junction bases numbered 6, after V lost 5 bases and J lost 3 bases. CDR3 sequence (DNA): TGTGCCAGCAGCCCAGACAGGGTCTACACTGAAGCTTTCTTT. Residues: CASSPDRVYTEAFF.

The chain carries TRBV5-1 and TRBJ2-5; 8 positions agree with TRBD2. This CDR3 is 16 amino acids long. V lost 5 bases and J lost 2; bases outside the gene matches: 11. CDR1 is SGHRS and CDR2 is YFSETQ in the germline V gene. The CDR3 sequence: CASSPPGGGLQETQYF. Here the CDR3 DNA reads TGCGCCAGCAGTCCCCCCGGGGGGGGCCTACAAGAGACCCAGTACTTC.

This chain's CDR3 is CASRVGGSKYEQYF. CDR3 bases: TGTGCCAGCAGAGTGGGAGGGTCTAAGTACGAGCAGTACTTC. The chain links TRBV13 to TRBJ2-7, with 7 bases that match TRBD2. The CDR3 has 14 residues. The V gene end was trimmed by 6 bases and the J gene end by 4 bases; junction bases not matched to a gene: 9. Germline V lookup: CDR1 PRHDT, CDR2 FYEKMQ (reference sequence).

The chain links TRBV4-3 to TRBJ1-2; D perhaps matches TRBD1 (5 bases). The CDR3 covers 14 residues. The germline V gene encodes CDR1 LGHNA and CDR2 YSLEER. Trimming pared 0 bases from V and 4 bases from J, leaving 9 bases between. For the CDR3, the DNA is TGCGCCAGCAGCCAAGAGTTCGGGGGCTATGGCTACACCTTC. Translation gives CASSQEFGGYGYTF.

This sequence joins TRBV7-8 and TRBJ2-2, with 9 bases that match TRBD2. The CDR3 has 17 residues. The germline gives CDR1 SGHVS, CDR2 FQNEAQ. J was trimmed by 3 bases and V by 5 bases; bases with no gene match: 10. CDR3 coding DNA: TGTGCCAGCAGCCTACCCCCTAGCGGGACCGACACCGGGGAGCTGTTTTTT. Its translation is CASSLPPSGTDTGELFF.

The gene calls are TRBV19 and TRBJ2-1, with D perhaps matching TRBD1 (5 bases). This CDR3 is built from 15 residues. V was cut by 5 bases and J by 7 bases, with 18 bases left in between. Germline V gives CDR1 LNHDA, CDR2 SQIVND (reference sequence). The CDR3 DNA reads as TGTGCCAGTAGTTACAGAAATCAGGGTAGGAATGAGCAGTTCTTC. The encoded protein is CASSYRNQGRNEQFF.

J is TRBJ2-5 and V is TRBV7-4; 7 positions agree with TRBD1. The CDR3 sequence is 18 residues long. The germline V gene has CDR1 SGHVT and CDR2 SQSDAQ. V gave up 5 bases and J gave up 1 base; unmatched junction bases: 16. In DNA form, the CDR3 reads TGTGCCAGCAGCCACGACCCCTCCGGTGGGACAGCCCAAGAGACCCAGTACTTC. It yields the protein CASSHDPSGGTAQETQYF.

This rearrangement joins TRBV7-8 to TRBJ2-5, with D possibly TRBD1 on 6 matching bases. CDR1 and CDR2 from the germline V gene are SGHVS and FQNEAQ. The CDR3 runs 15 residues. Trimming removed 1 base at V and 5 bases at J, with 14 bases between. In nucleotides, the CDR3 is TGTGCCAGCAGCTTAGTGGTGGGGCAGGGGGAGACCCAGTACTTC. Amino acids: CASSLVVGQGETQYF.

The chain uses TRBV29-1 and TRBJ2-5, with D maybe TRBD2 (6 bases). V lost 1 base to trimming and J lost 6 bases, with 12 bases between them. The length of the CDR3 is 13 residues. CDR1 and CDR2 from the germline V gene are SQVTM and ANQGSEA. CDR3 residues: CSVEGSAGQTQYF. The CDR3 DNA reads as TGCAGCGTTGAAGGAAGTGCGGGACAGACCCAGTACTTC.

V gene TRBV10-3 combines with J gene TRBJ2-6; 7 bases line up with TRBD1. Germline V gives CDR1 ENHRY, CDR2 SYGVKD. The J segment lost 3 bases and the V segment lost 7 bases, leaving 6 bases of the junction unmatched. The CDR3 is made up of 15 amino acids. CDR3 coding DNA: TGTGCCATCACCGAGGGGGCGAGTGGGGCCAACGTCCTGACTTTC. Translation: CAITEGASGANVLTF.

CDR3 residues: CASSLHFERGGRDEQFF. Here the CDR3 DNA reads TGTGCCAGCAGCCTACATTTCGAGCGGGGGGGCCGCGATGAGCAGTTCTTC. V gene TRBV14 combines with J gene TRBJ2-1, with 10 bases matching TRBD2. Germline lookup yields CDR1 SGHDN and CDR2 FVKESK. V lost 4 bases to trimming and J lost 8 bases; unmatched junction nucleotides: 14. The CDR3 spans 17 residues.

V usage is TRBV6-6 and J usage is TRBJ2-5; D gene unclear. The CDR3 is 14 amino acids. V was pared by 6 bases and J by 3 bases, with 14 bases between. The germline CDR1 and CDR2 sequences are MNHNY and SVGAGI (reference sequence). The CDR3 reads CASRQSTMKETQYF. CDR3 DNA sequence: TGTGCCAGCAGACAATCGACAATGAAAGAGACCCAGTACTTC.

The genes are TRBV18 and TRBJ2-3; the D gene is possibly TRBD2 (6 bases). Per the germline V gene, CDR1 is KGHSH and CDR2 is LQKENI. V lost 2 bases, J lost 5 bases, and 11 bases lay in between. This CDR3 contains 14 residues. For the CDR3, the DNA is TGTGCCAGCTCACCAAAGATGGGGGGAGATACGCAGTATTTT. It specifies CASSPKMGGDTQYF.

This chain joins TRBV4-1 and TRBJ1-1; D gene ambiguous. This CDR3 comprises 14 residues. V was pared by 6 bases and J by 0 bases, with 11 bases between. In germline, CDR1 is MGHRA, CDR2 YSYEKL. CDR3 nucleotide sequence: TGCGCCAGCAGACCTCAGGAAGTGAACACTGAAGCTTTCTTT. As protein: CASRPQEVNTEAFF.

This sequence joins TRBV29-1 and TRBJ1-2, with unresolved D. The CDR3 length is 13 residues. The germline V and J ends were trimmed by 5 bases and 0 bases, with 10 bases remaining between them. Per germline, CDR1 SQVTM and CDR2 ANQGSEA. The CDR3 loop is CSVWQATNYGYTF. Written as DNA, the CDR3 is TGCAGCGTTTGGCAGGCCACTAACTATGGCTACACCTTC.

The chain couples TRBV2 to TRBJ1-1, with no clear D. Trimming took 1 base from V and 1 from J, leaving 7 bases between them. The CDR3 is 14 amino acids. CDR1 is SNHLY, CDR2 FYNNEI, per germline. The CDR3 sequence is CASSEVRQNTEAFF. Written as DNA, the CDR3 is TGTGCCAGCAGTGAAGTGAGGCAGAACACTGAAGCTTTCTTT.

The chain has TRBV4-1 and TRBJ2-1; 8 positions match TRBD2. Per the germline V gene, CDR1 is MGHRA and CDR2 is YSYEKL. The ends lost 6 bases at V and 5 bases at J; junction bases unmatched: 3. CDR3 length: 13 amino acids. The CDR3 DNA reads as TGCGCCAGCAGTAAGACTAGCGACAATGAGCAGTTCTTC. Protein sequence: CASSKTSDNEQFF.

The rearrangement joins TRBV4-2 to TRBJ1-1; D not resolved. Germline values: CDR1 LGHNA, CDR2 YNFKEQ. V lost 1 base, J lost 5 bases, and 11 bases lay in between. CDR3 size: 14 residues. DNA for the CDR3: TGTGCCAGCAGCCAAGGACTGACTGGGACTGAAGCTTTCTTT. Protein sequence: CASSQGLTGTEAFF.

The V gene is TRBV6-5, the J gene TRBJ2-5, with D perhaps TRBD2 (6 bases). Gene TRBJ2-7 matches the end of the DNA better, so the J call may be wrong. This CDR3 contains 15 residues. Per the germline V gene, CDR1 is MNHEY and CDR2 is SVGAGI. CDR3 coding DNA: TGTGCCAGCAGACCGGGACTCTGGGGGTCCTACGAGCAGTACTTC. Translating it yields CASRPGLWGSYEQYF.

The V and J genes are TRBV5-1 and TRBJ2-7; 9 bases agree with TRBD2. Trimming cost V 0 bases and J 4 bases; bases outside gene matches: 5. The CDR3 contains 15 residues. Germline CDR1 and CDR2: SGHRS and YFSETQ. This chain's CDR3 is CASSLVVAGVYEQYF. CDR3 DNA sequence: TGCGCCAGCAGCTTGGTGGTAGCGGGGGTTTACGAGCAGTACTTC.

V usage is TRBV27 and J usage is TRBJ1-1; D may be TRBD1 (6 bases). V was shortened by 7 bases and J by 1 base, with 13 bases between the two germline ends. This CDR3 region has 14 residues. Looked up from germline, CDR1 is MNHEY and CDR2 is SMNVEV (reference sequence). The CDR3 DNA reads TGTGCCAGCAACCGTCAGGGGCCGAACACTGAAGCTTTCTTT. It translates to CASNRQGPNTEAFF.

The chain is built from TRBV30 and TRBJ2-1, with 12 bases matching TRBD2. The V segment lost 1 base and the J segment 3 bases; nucleotides outside the gene matches: 7. This CDR3 has 17 amino acids. CDR1 and CDR2 (germline): GTSNPN, SVGIG (reference sequence). CDR3 region: CAWSAWRLAGVYNEQFF. CDR3 in DNA: TGTGCCTGGAGTGCGTGGCGACTAGCGGGAGTCTACAATGAGCAGTTCTTC.

This chain connects TRBV7-9 to TRBJ1-2; the D gene is possibly TRBD1 (5 bases). This CDR3 has 13 residues. The V end was cut by 6 bases, the J end by 8 bases, with 16 bases between. CDR1 is SEHNR, CDR2 FQNEAQ, per germline (reference sequence). The DNA of the CDR3 is TGTGCCAGCAGTCCCCAGGGTTTTAGGGGCTACACCTTC. It codes for CASSPQGFRGYTF.

The J gene is TRBJ2-5, the V gene TRBV19; TRBD1 matches 7 bases. The V gene end was trimmed by 3 bases and the J gene end by 3 bases; junction bases not matched to a gene: 4. CDR1 is LNHDA, CDR2 SQIVND, per germline (reference sequence). CDR3 length equals 14 residues. For the CDR3, the DNA is TGTGCCAGTAGTATCTACACAGGGGAAGAGACCCAGTACTTC. It codes for CASSIYTGEETQYF. The complete variable domain, with remaining parts taken from reference TRBV19 and TRBJ2-5, reads DGGITQSPKYLFRKEGQNVTLSCEQNLNHDAMYWYRQDPGQGLRLIYYSQIVNDFQKGDIAEGYSVSREKKESFPLTVTSAQKNPTAFYLCASSIYTGEETQYFGPGTRLLVL.